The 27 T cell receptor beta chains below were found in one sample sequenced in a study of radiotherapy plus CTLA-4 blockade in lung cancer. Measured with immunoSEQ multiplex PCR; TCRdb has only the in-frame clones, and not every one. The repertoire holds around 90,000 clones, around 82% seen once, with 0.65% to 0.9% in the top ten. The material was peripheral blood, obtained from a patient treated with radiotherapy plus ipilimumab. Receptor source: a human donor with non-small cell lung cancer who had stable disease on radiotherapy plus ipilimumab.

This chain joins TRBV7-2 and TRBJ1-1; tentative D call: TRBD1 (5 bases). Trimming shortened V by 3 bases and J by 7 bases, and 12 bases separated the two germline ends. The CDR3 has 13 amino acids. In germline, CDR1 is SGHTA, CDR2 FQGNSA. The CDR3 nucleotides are TGTGCCAGCAGCTTGACGATCCAGGGTGAAGCTTTCTTT. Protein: CASSLTIQGEAFF.

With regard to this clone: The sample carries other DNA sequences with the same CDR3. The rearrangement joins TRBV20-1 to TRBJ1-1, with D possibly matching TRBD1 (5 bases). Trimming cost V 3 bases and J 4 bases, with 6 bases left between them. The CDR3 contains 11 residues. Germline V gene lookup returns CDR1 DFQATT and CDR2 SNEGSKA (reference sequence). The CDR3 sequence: CSARGGTEAFF. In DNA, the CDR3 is TGCAGTGCTAGGGGGGGCACTGAAGCTTTCTTT.

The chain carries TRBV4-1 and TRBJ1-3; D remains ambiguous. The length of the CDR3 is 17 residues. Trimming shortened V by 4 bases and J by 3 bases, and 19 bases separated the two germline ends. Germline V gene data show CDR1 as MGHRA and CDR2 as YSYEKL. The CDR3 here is CASSLVAENLGGNTIYF. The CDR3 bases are TGCGCCAGCAGCCTTGTCGCGGAGAACTTGGGTGGAAACACCATATATTTT.

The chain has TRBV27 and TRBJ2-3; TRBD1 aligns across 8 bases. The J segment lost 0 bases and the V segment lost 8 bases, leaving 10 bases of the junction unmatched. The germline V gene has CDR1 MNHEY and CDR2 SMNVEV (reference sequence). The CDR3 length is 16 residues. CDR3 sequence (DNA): TGTGCCAGCTCGATTCTCGGGACAGGTAGCACAGATACGCAGTATTTT. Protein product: CASSILGTGSTDTQYF.

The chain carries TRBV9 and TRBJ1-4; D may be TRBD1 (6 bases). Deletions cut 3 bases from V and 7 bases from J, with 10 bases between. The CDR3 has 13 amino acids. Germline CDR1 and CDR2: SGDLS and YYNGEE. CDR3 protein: CASSEQGGEKLFF. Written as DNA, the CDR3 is TGTGCCAGCAGCGAACAGGGAGGTGAAAAACTGTTTTTT.

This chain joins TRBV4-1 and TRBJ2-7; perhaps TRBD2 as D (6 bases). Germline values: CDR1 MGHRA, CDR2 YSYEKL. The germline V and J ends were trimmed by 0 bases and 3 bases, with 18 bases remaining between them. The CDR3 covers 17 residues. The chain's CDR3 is CASSQEGWGVIGYEQYF. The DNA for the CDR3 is TGCGCCAGCAGCCAAGAAGGGTGGGGGGTAATTGGCTACGAGCAGTACTTC.

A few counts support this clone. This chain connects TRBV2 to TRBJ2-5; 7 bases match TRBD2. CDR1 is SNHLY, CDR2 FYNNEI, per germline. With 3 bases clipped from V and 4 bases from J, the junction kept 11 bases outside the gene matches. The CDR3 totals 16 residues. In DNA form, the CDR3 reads TGTGCCAGCAGTGAGGTGAGGACGGGAGGAGGAGAGACCCAGTACTTC. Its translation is CASSEVRTGGGETQYF.

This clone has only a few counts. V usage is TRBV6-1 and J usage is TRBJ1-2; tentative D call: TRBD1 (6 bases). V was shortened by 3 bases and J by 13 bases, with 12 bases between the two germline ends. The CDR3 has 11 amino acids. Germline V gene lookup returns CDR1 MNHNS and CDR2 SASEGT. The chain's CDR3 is CASSERTVCTF. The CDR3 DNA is TGTGCCAGCAGTGAGAGGACAGTCTGCACCTTC.

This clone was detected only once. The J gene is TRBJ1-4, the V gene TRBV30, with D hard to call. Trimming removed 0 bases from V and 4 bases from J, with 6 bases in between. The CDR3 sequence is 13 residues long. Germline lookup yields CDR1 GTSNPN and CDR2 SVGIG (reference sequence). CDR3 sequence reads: CAWSVQRNEKLFF. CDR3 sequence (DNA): TGTGCCTGGAGTGTCCAGCGTAATGAAAAACTGTTTTTT.

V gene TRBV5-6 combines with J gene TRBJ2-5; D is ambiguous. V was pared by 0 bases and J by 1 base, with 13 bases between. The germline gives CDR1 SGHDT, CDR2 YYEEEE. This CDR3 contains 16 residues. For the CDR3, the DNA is TGTGCCAGCAGCTTGGAGGGTTCCCGGATCCAAGAGACCCAGTACTTC. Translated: CASSLEGSRIQETQYF.

DNA of the CDR3: TGTGCCAGCAGGGGACAGGGGGCGACCGGGGAGCTGTTTTTT. Translating it yields CASRGQGATGELFF. The V and J genes are TRBV6-4 and TRBJ2-2; 12 bases line up with TRBD1. The germline V gene encodes CDR1 MRHNA and CDR2 SNTAGT. V lost 6 bases to trimming and J lost 5 bases; unmatched junction nucleotides: 1. The CDR3 sequence is 14 residues long.

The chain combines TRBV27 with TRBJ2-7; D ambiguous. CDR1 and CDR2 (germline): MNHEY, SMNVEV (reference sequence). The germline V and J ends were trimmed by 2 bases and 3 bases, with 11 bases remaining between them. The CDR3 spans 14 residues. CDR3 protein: CASSLKAGLYEQYF. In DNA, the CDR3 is TGTGCCAGCAGTTTAAAGGCCGGCCTCTACGAGCAGTACTTC.

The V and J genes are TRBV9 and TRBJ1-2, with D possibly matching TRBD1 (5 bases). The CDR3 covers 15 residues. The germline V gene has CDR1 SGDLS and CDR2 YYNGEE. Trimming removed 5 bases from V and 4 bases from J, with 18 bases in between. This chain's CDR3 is CASSASGRVGYGYTF. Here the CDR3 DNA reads TGTGCCAGCAGTGCCTCAGGGAGGGTTGGCTATGGCTACACCTTC.

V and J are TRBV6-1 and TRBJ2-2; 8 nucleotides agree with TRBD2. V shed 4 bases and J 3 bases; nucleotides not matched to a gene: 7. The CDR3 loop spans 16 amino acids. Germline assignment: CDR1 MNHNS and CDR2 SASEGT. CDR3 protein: CASSALAVGDTGELFF. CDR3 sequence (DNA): TGTGCCAGCAGTGCACTAGCGGTTGGGGACACCGGGGAGCTGTTTTTT.

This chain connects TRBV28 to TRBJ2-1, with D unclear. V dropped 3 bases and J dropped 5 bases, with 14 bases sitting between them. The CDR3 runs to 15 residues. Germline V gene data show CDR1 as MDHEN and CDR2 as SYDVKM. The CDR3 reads CASSFGVGPNNEQFF. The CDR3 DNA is TGTGCCAGCAGTTTTGGAGTGGGCCCGAACAATGAGCAGTTCTTC.

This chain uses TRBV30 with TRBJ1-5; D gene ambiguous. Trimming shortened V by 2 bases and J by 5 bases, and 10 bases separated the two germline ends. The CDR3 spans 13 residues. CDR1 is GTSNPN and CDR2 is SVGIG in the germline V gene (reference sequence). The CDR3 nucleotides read TGTGCCTGGAGTAACGGACCCGATCAGCCCCAGCATTTT. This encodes CAWSNGPDQPQHF.

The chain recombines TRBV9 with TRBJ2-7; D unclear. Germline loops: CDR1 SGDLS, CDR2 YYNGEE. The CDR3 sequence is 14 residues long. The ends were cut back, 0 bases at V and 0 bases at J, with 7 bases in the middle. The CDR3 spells CASSVGPSSYEQYF. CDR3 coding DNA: TGTGCCAGCAGCGTAGGGCCGAGCTCCTACGAGCAGTACTTC.

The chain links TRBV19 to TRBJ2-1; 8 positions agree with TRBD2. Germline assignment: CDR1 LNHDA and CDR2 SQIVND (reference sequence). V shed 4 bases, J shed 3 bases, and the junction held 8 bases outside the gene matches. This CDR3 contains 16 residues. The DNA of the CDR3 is TGTGCCAGTAGTACGGACGGGGGGGTAGGCTACAATGAGCAGTTCTTC. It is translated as CASSTDGGVGYNEQFF.

The CDR3, as DNA: TGTGCCAGCAGCCAAAGTCGACAGGGCATCTTATATAATTCACCCCTCCACTTT. Protein: CASSQSRQGILYNSPLHF. The V gene is TRBV14, the J gene TRBJ1-6; 7 nucleotides line up with TRBD1. CDR1 is SGHDN and CDR2 is FVKESK in the germline V gene. The CDR3 extends over 18 amino acids. The V segment lost 2 bases and the J segment 4 bases; nucleotides outside the gene matches: 11.

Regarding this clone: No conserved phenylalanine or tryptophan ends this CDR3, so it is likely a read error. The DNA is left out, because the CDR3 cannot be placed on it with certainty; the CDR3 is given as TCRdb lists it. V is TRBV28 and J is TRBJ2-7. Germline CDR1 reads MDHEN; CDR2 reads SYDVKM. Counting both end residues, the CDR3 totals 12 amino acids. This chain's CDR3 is CASSIPGTAAEY.

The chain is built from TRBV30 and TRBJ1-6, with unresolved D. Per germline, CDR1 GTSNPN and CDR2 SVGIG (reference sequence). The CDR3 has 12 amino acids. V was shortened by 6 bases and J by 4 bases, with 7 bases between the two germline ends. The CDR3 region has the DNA TGTGCCTGCTCACAGTATAATTCACCCCTCCACTTT. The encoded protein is CACSQYNSPLHF.

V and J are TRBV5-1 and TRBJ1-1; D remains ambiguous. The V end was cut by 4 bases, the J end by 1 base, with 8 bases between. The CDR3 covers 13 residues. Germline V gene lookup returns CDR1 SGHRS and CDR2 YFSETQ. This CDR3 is CASSLYENTEAFF. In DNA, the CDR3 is TGCGCCAGCAGCCTATATGAGAACACTGAAGCTTTCTTT.

CDR3 nucleotide sequence: TGTGCCAGCACCGGGACAGGGGGCATCAGGGAGACCCAGTACTTC. Its translation is CASTGTGGIRETQYF. V is TRBV28 and J is TRBJ2-5; the match to TRBD1 covers 12 bases. V was clipped by 7 bases and J by 5 bases; unmatched bases: 8. This CDR3 spans 15 amino acids. Per germline, CDR1 MDHEN and CDR2 SYDVKM.

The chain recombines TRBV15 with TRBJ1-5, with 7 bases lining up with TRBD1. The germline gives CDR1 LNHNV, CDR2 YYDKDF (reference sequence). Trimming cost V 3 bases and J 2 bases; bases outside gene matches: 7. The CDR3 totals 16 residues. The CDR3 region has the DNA TGTGCCACCAGCAGTAACAGGGGTATTCGCAATCAGCCCCAGCATTTT. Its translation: CATSSNRGIRNQPQHF.

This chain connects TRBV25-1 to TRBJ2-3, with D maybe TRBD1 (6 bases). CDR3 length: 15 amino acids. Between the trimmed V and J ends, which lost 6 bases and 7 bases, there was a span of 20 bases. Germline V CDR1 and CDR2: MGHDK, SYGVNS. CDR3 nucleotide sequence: TGTGCCAGCAGAAACAGGGTGGGAGCCGGATATACGCAGTATTTT. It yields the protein CASRNRVGAGYTQYF.

The CDR3 loop reads CASSLSADSYNEQFF. In DNA form, the CDR3 reads TGTGCCAGCAGTTTATCAGCGGACTCCTACAATGAGCAGTTCTTC. This chain links TRBV28 with TRBJ2-1; weak D call: TRBD2 (5 bases). From germline, CDR1 is MDHEN and CDR2 SYDVKM. CDR3 length: 15 amino acids. V dropped 1 base and J dropped 0 bases, with 7 bases sitting between them.

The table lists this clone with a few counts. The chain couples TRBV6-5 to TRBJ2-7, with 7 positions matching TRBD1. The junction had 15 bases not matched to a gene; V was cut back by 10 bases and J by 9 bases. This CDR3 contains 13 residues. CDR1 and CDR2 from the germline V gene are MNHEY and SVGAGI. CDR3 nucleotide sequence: TGTGCCACCACGCCGGGACAGAGTAACGGGCAGTACTTC. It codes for CATTPGQSNGQYF.